This TCR beta chain was obtained from a study of shared clonotypes between healthy human individuals. Across the whole study: Researchers drew samples from a couple of women and three men aged 18 to 49. Study findings and constraints: Sharing across four donors was highest in naive CD4 (about 5%) and lowest in memory CD8 (approximately 0.4%). At large depth, rarefaction still showed sorted-subset sequencing to be incomplete.

TCRdb's copy holds only in-frame clones and misses some; the assay was immunoSEQ multiplex PCR. The sample lists approximately 2,300,000 clones; around 90% were seen once. Recent acute infections and vaccinations were absent in the healthy HIV-negative adult donors. A word on this clone: Its matching antigen is unknown.

The sequencing input was naive CD4+ T cells from PBMCs. Subset noted: CD45RA+ positively selected. The sequence was collected from a man aged 18 to 29 in good health. Some clones in this sample may be carry-over from other donors' samples.

This CDR3 is CASSLPSTGRNTEAFF. The CDR3 DNA is TGCGCCAGCAGCTTGCCTTCGACAGGGAGGAACACTGAAGCTTTCTTT. V usage is TRBV5-1 and J usage is TRBJ1-1, with 7 bases identical to TRBD1. There are 16 residues in the CDR3. Trimming at V came to 1 base and at J to 1 base, leaving 7 bases not matched to a gene. The V gene's germline CDR1 is SGHRS and CDR2 YFSETQ. The full variable domain, rest sourced from reference TRBV5-1 and TRBJ1-1, is KAGVTQTPRYLIKTRGQQVTLSCSPISGHRSVSWYQQTPGQGLQFLFEYFSETQRNKGNFPGRFSGRQFSNSRSEMNVSTLELGDSALYLCASSLPSTGRNTEAFFGQGTRLTVV.